These 30 T cell receptor beta chains were sequenced from one sample in a study of OX40 agonist ivuxolimab in advanced cancers. The protocol used for the library was the immunoSEQ multiplex PCR assay. Held by TCRdb, this immuneACCESS table contains in-frame sequences only and omits some clones. Under half of the omission traces to an unresolved V gene where checked; the cause of the rest is unknown. This sample holds around 66,000 clones; around 84% were observed only once. Approximately 6.3% of the sample is held by the ten biggest clonotypes. Sequencing used CD4+ or CD8+ T cells sorted from blood, obtained in a trial of the OX40 agonist ivuxolimab. The origin of the receptors is an adult with an advanced solid tumor such as melanoma, head and neck, liver or kidney cancer.

This chain links TRBV18 with TRBJ2-4, with 12 bases that match TRBD2. The CDR3 totals 19 residues. V trimming: 1 base; J trimming: 1 base; junction bases outside the gene matches: 8. Germline lookup yields CDR1 KGHSH and CDR2 LQKENI. CDR3 nucleotides: TGTGCCAGCTCACCACGGTCTAGCGGGGGGGCGGATGCCAAAAACATTCAGTACTTC. Translated, it gives CASSPRSSGGADAKNIQYF. Supplemented by reference TRBV18 and TRBJ2-4, the full variable domain reads NAGVMQNPRHLVRRRGQEARLRCSPMKGHSHVYWYRQLPEEGLKFMVYLQKENIIDESGMPKERFSAEFPKEGPSILRIQQVVRGDSAAYFCASSPRSSGGADAKNIQYFGAGTRLSVL.

This chain uses TRBV19 with TRBJ2-3; D may be TRBD1 (6 bases). CDR3 size: 14 residues. Germline V gene lookup returns CDR1 LNHDA and CDR2 SQIVND (reference sequence). V lost 3 bases and J 4 bases, leaving 11 bases between the germline ends. The CDR3 reads CASSIKSGADTQYF. The CDR3 DNA follows: TGTGCCAGTAGTATTAAGTCAGGGGCAGATACGCAGTATTTT.

A single count supports this clone. The chain couples TRBV5-1 to TRBJ1-1, with 7 bases aligning to TRBD1. CDR3 length equals 14 residues. The J segment lost 8 bases and the V segment lost 0 bases, leaving 7 bases of the junction unmatched. The germline CDR1 and CDR2 sequences are SGHRS and YFSETQ. CDR3 nucleotide sequence: TGCGCCAGCAGCTTGGACAGGGGTTTGGGAGAAGCTTTCTTT. Encoded protein: CASSLDRGLGEAFF.

CDR3 amino acids: CASSVLGTSRYNEQFF. Here the CDR3 DNA reads TGTGCCAGCAGTGTTCTCGGGACTAGCCGTTACAATGAGCAGTTCTTC. The chain recombines TRBV25-1 with TRBJ2-1, with 9 positions matching TRBD2. This CDR3 is 16 amino acids long. Germline-derived CDR1 and CDR2 are MGHDK and SYGVNS. Trimming at V came to 4 bases and at J to 4 bases, leaving 8 bases not matched to a gene.

The chain uses TRBV7-9 and TRBJ1-1, with D possibly TRBD1 on 5 matching bases. CDR1 SEHNR and CDR2 FQNEAQ come from the germline V gene (reference sequence). The V and J ends lost 1 base and 7 bases respectively, with 13 bases between them. This CDR3 has 14 amino acids. DNA of the CDR3: TGTGCCAGCAGCTTAGATTCGGGGGAGGATGAAGCTTTCTTT. This gives the protein CASSLDSGEDEAFF.

This rearrangement joins TRBV15 to TRBJ1-2; D is undetermined. V was pared by 6 bases and J by 1 base, with 6 bases between. CDR1 LNHNV and CDR2 YYDKDF come from the germline V gene (reference sequence). The CDR3 spans 12 residues. The CDR3 region is CATSWGNYGYTF. The CDR3 DNA is TGTGCCACCAGTTGGGGTAACTATGGCTACACCTTC.

This chain links TRBV28 with TRBJ1-5; D might be TRBD1 (5 bases). There are 16 residues in the CDR3. V was shortened by 3 bases and J by 5 bases, with 17 bases between the two germline ends. In germline, CDR1 is MDHEN, CDR2 SYDVKM. The CDR3 region is CASSFRAGLPYQPQHF. The CDR3 DNA sequence: TGTGCCAGCAGTTTCCGTGCAGGGCTCCCATATCAGCCCCAGCATTTT.

This chain uses TRBV7-2 with TRBJ2-5, with 9 bases fitting TRBD2. Germline CDR1 is SGHTA and CDR2 is FQGNSA. The CDR3 extends over 15 amino acids. Losses at the gene ends were 5 bases for V and 2 bases for J; bases not matched to a gene: 6. The CDR3 spells CASSPGLAIQETQYF. In DNA form, the CDR3 reads TGTGCCAGCAGCCCAGGACTAGCGATACAAGAGACCCAGTACTTC. Drawing the rest from reference TRBV7-2 and TRBJ2-5, the complete variable domain is GAGVSQSPSNKVTEKGKDVELRCDPISGHTALYWYRQSLGQGLEFLIYFQGNSAPDKSGLPSDRFSAERTGGSVSTLTIQRTQQEDSAVYLCASSPGLAIQETQYFGPGTRLLVL.

This clone has a handful of counts. The chain combines TRBV9 with TRBJ1-1; TRBD1 is a possible D gene (6 bases). This CDR3 is built from 13 residues. The V gene lost 0 bases and the J gene lost 8 bases, with 11 bases spanning the gap. The V gene's germline CDR1 is SGDLS and CDR2 YYNGEE. As DNA, the CDR3 is TGTGCCAGCAGCGTAGAGGCAGGGGCCGAAGCTTTCTTT. Protein: CASSVEAGAEAFF.

CDR3 sequence reads: CASSLSGGGNRGRTNEKLFF. The CDR3 coding sequence is TGTGCCAGCAGTTTATCTGGAGGGGGGAACAGGGGAAGGACCAATGAAAAACTGTTTTTT. The V gene is TRBV27, the J gene TRBJ1-4; 7 nucleotides align to TRBD1. With 0 bases clipped from V and 5 bases from J, the junction kept 18 bases outside the gene matches. Germline lookup yields CDR1 MNHEY and CDR2 SMNVEV (reference sequence). The length of the CDR3 is 20 residues.

There are a few counts of this clone. The CDR3: CASSLNGGAGNTIYF. The CDR3 nucleotides are TGTGCCAGCAGCTTGAACGGGGGCGCGGGAAACACCATATATTTT. V is TRBV5-4 and J is TRBJ1-3, with a possible D match to TRBD1 (6 bases). V was trimmed by 1 base and J by 4 bases, leaving 12 bases between them. The length of the CDR3 is 15 residues. The germline gives CDR1 SGHNT, CDR2 YYREEE (reference sequence).

This clone was seen a handful of times. The V call is TRBV6-5, the J call TRBJ1-2, with D unclear. The germline gives CDR1 MNHEY, CDR2 SVGAGI. The V end was cut by 5 bases, the J end by 8 bases, with 15 bases between. The length of the CDR3 is 13 residues. The CDR3 bases are TGTGCCAGCAGTGCCTCAACTCCGGAGGGCTACACCTTC. Translation gives CASSASTPEGYTF.

The rearrangement joins TRBV18 to TRBJ1-3, with a tentative D call TRBD1 (5 bases). Germline V lookup: CDR1 KGHSH, CDR2 LQKENI. Trimming took off 0 bases at V and 0 bases at J, with 6 bases between the two ends. This CDR3 is 15 amino acids long. This chain's CDR3 is CASSPPTVSGNTIYF. The CDR3 DNA follows: TGTGCCAGCTCACCACCGACAGTCTCTGGAAACACCATATATTTT.

This clone has at least ten counts. This chain links TRBV18 with TRBJ2-2; D is undetermined. CDR1 and CDR2 (germline): KGHSH, LQKENI. There are 14 residues in the CDR3. V was trimmed by 1 base and J by 5 bases, leaving 8 bases between them. The CDR3, as DNA: TGTGCCAGCTCACCACAGGCCTCAACCGGGGAGCTGTTTTTT. Amino acid sequence: CASSPQASTGELFF. Full variable domain (outside the CDR3, taken from reference TRBV18 and TRBJ2-2): NAGVMQNPRHLVRRRGQEARLRCSPMKGHSHVYWYRQLPEEGLKFMVYLQKENIIDESGMPKERFSAEFPKEGPSILRIQQVVRGDSAAYFCASSPQASTGELFFGEGSRLTVL.

The chain carries TRBV4-3 and TRBJ1-3, with D maybe TRBD1 (5 bases). V was cut by 3 bases and J by 0 bases, with 12 bases left in between. Germline loops: CDR1 LGHNA, CDR2 YSLEER. CDR3 length: 16 residues. The DNA of the CDR3 is TGCGCCAGCAGCCATGACCCAGGGATCTCTGGAAACACCATATATTTT. Residues: CASSHDPGISGNTIYF.

The rearrangement links TRBV27 to TRBJ1-2, with 7 positions matching TRBD1. Germline trimming cut 5 bases from V and 4 bases from J; bases unmatched to any gene: 4. Germline CDR1 MNHEY, CDR2 SMNVEV (reference sequence). The CDR3 is 13 amino acids. The CDR3: CASSMTGPYGYTF. The CDR3 DNA sequence: TGTGCCAGCAGTATGACAGGGCCCTATGGCTACACCTTC.

The V call is TRBV7-9, the J call TRBJ2-7; 8 positions match TRBD1. The length of the CDR3 is 14 residues. The germline V gene has CDR1 SEHNR and CDR2 FQNEAQ (reference sequence). The J segment lost 4 bases and the V segment lost 6 bases, leaving 8 bases of the junction unmatched. This CDR3 reads CASRLDGQGYEQYF. CDR3 sequence (DNA): TGTGCCAGCAGACTCGATGGACAGGGTTACGAGCAGTACTTC.

This clone has a handful of counts. V is TRBV10-3 and J is TRBJ2-7; D is uncertain. In germline, CDR1 is ENHRY, CDR2 SYGVKD. V lost 0 bases, J lost 4 bases, and 10 bases lay in between. This CDR3 is built from 14 residues. CDR3 sequence: CAISESGEAYEQYV. CDR3 sequence (DNA): TGTGCCATCAGTGAGTCTGGGGAAGCATACGAGCAGTACGTC.

The rearrangement joins TRBV7-2 to TRBJ1-3; D is perhaps TRBD1 (5 bases). The CDR3 sequence is 15 residues long. The germline gives CDR1 SGHTA, CDR2 FQGNSA. Trimming took off 2 bases at V and 2 bases at J, with 10 bases between the two ends. The DNA for the CDR3 is TGTGCCAGCAGCTTAAGCCGGACACCTGGAAACACCATATATTTT. Residues: CASSLSRTPGNTIYF.

The chain has TRBV4-1 and TRBJ1-2; D possibly corresponds to TRBD1 (6 bases). Per the germline V gene, CDR1 is MGHRA and CDR2 is YSYEKL. Trimming cost V 0 bases and J 6 bases, with 11 bases left between them. This CDR3 has 14 amino acids. The CDR3 spells CASSQEGQTDGYTF. The CDR3, as DNA: TGCGCCAGCAGCCAAGAAGGACAGACGGATGGCTACACCTTC.

The chain carries TRBV5-6 and TRBJ2-6, with D perhaps TRBD1 (5 bases). CDR1 is SGHDT and CDR2 is YYEEEE in the germline V gene. The CDR3 totals 17 residues. Trimming shortened V by 6 bases and J by 4 bases, and 20 bases separated the two germline ends. In nucleotides, the CDR3 is TGTGCCAGCACCATTTTTTCGGCAGGGTTCGGGGCCAACGTCCTGACTTTC. This translates into CASTIFSAGFGANVLTF. Full variable domain (outside the CDR3, taken from reference TRBV5-6 and TRBJ2-6): DAGVTQSPTHLIKTRGQQVTLRCSPKSGHDTVSWYQQALGQGPQFIFQYYEEEERQRGNFPDRFSGHQFPNYSSELNVNALLLGDSALYLCASTIFSAGFGANVLTFGAGSRLTVL.

The chain couples TRBV10-3 to TRBJ1-5, with D possibly matching TRBD1 (6 bases). Germline V gene data show CDR1 as ENHRY and CDR2 as SYGVKD. The CDR3 runs to 16 residues. Trimming stripped 3 bases from V and 1 base from J, with 13 bases between. CDR3 bases: TGTGCCATCAGTGATTCAGGGGTCTTAAGCAATCAGCCCCAGCATTTT. Protein product: CAISDSGVLSNQPQHF.

This clone showed up many times. J is TRBJ1-2 and V is TRBV5-1, with D unresolved. The V end was cut by 0 bases, the J end by 5 bases, with 11 bases between. The CDR3 extends over 14 amino acids. Germline lookup yields CDR1 SGHRS and CDR2 YFSETQ. This CDR3 is CASSLVDGGYGYTF. CDR3 coding DNA: TGCGCCAGCAGCTTGGTTGACGGCGGGTATGGCTACACCTTC. Combining the CDR3 with reference TRBV5-1 and TRBJ1-2 gives the whole variable domain KAGVTQTPRYLIKTRGQQVTLSCSPISGHRSVSWYQQTPGQGLQFLFEYFSETQRNKGNFPGRFSGRQFSNSRSEMNVSTLELGDSALYLCASSLVDGGYGYTFGSGTRLTVV.

V usage is TRBV27 and J usage is TRBJ2-7; TRBD1 is a possible D gene (6 bases). Germline V gives CDR1 MNHEY, CDR2 SMNVEV (reference sequence). V lost 0 bases and J 6 bases, leaving 9 bases between the germline ends. The CDR3 totals 13 residues. The CDR3 region is CASSLSTGTEQYV. The CDR3 DNA reads TGTGCCAGCAGTTTATCGACAGGAACCGAGCAGTACGTC.

The chain has TRBV5-1 and TRBJ2-3, with TRBD2 matching 7 bases. Germline CDR1 SGHRS, CDR2 YFSETQ. There are 14 residues in the CDR3. Trimming cost V 2 bases and J 1 base; bases outside gene matches: 1. The CDR3 spells CASSFREGTDTQYF. In DNA form, the CDR3 reads TGCGCCAGCAGCTTCCGGGAGGGCACAGATACGCAGTATTTT.

This clone was recorded a few times. The chain carries TRBV7-9 and TRBJ1-5; D possibly corresponds to TRBD1 (6 bases). CDR3 length: 15 amino acids. V was shortened by 5 bases and J by 3 bases, with 14 bases between the two germline ends. CDR1 and CDR2 (germline): SEHNR, FQNEAQ (reference sequence). As DNA, the CDR3 is TGTGCCAGCAGCAAAGGGGGGTTGCCCAATCAGCCCCAGCATTTT. It specifies CASSKGGLPNQPQHF.

The chain recombines TRBV4-1 with TRBJ2-3; 8 positions agree with TRBD2. With V trimmed by 3 bases and J by 2 bases, 16 bases remained unmatched. CDR3 length: 19 amino acids. The V gene's germline CDR1 is MGHRA and CDR2 YSYEKL. CDR3 sequence reads: CASSHRGPETSVNTDTQYF. In nucleotides, the CDR3 is TGCGCCAGCAGCCACCGGGGGCCAGAGACTAGCGTGAACACAGATACGCAGTATTTT.

In this sample, this clone turned up once. The rearrangement joins TRBV10-3 to TRBJ2-3; D may match TRBD1 or TRBD2 (5 bases each). The V end lost 0 bases, the J end lost 0 bases, and 13 bases lay between the germline ends. The CDR3 consists of 17 residues. The germline V gene encodes CDR1 ENHRY and CDR2 SYGVKD. The CDR3 DNA is TGTGCCATCAGTGAGTCTCCGGGACGAACTAGCACAGATACGCAGTATTTT. Translation: CAISESPGRTSTDTQYF.

This chain links TRBV2 with TRBJ2-6; perhaps TRBD2 as D (6 bases). The V and J ends lost 7 bases and 4 bases respectively, with 20 bases between them. This CDR3 has 17 residues. The germline V gene encodes CDR1 SNHLY and CDR2 FYNNEI. CDR3 bases: TGTGCCAGCAACTATGGCGGGATGACGTTAGGGGCCAACGTCCTGACTTTC. Translating it yields CASNYGGMTLGANVLTF.

The V call is TRBV6-5, the J call TRBJ2-6; no clear D. The ends were cut back, 0 bases at V and 0 bases at J, with 6 bases in the middle. This CDR3 is built from 16 residues. The germline V gene has CDR1 MNHEY and CDR2 SVGAGI. CDR3 bases: TGTGCCAGCAGTTACTCGGCCGGCTCTGGGGCCAACGTCCTGACTTTC. It is translated as CASSYSAGSGANVLTF.